This T cell receptor (beta chain) was observed in a study of T cells in Graves' hyperthyroidism and ophthalmopathy. Regarding the study as a whole: Model-based prediction identified ophthalmopathy a median approximately 6 months prior to its onset. In the blood, most expanded thyroid clonotypes above 0.001 appeared as well.

This clonotype turned up a few times. Antigen specificity is unknown. A much larger clone lies a single base off, so this may be a read error. The CDR3 covers 12 residues. Germline loops: CDR1 SGHAT, CDR2 FQNNGV. Researchers took RNA transcripts and amplified the TCR beta CDR3 regions from them. During a first-round RT-PCR of the TCR CDR3, the HTBI primer set was used. Using its own MiXCR run on the multiplex PCR reads, TCRdb lists one record per CDR3 protein. Of around 490,000 distinct CDR3 sequences listed, approximately 20% are singletons. Specimen: blood. The rearrangement joins TRBV11-2 to TRBJ2-7; TRBD1 is a possible D gene (5 bases). This receptor was obtained from a middle-aged man with Graves' ophthalmopathy. The CDR3 nucleotides are TGTGTCAGCAGCTCAAGGGCAGGGGAGCAGTACTTC. Translated: CVSSSRAGEQYF.